This TCR beta chain was retrieved from a study of beta chain features in type 1 diabetes. Overall study: Analysis included around 110,000,000 sorted cells drawn from all samples. Study-wide results and caveats: Insertion counts at VDJ junctions were lower in type 1 diabetes patients, who also showed more deletions there.

Sequencing targeted expressed TCRB transcripts, as all isolated RNA had been reverse transcribed. Generated by immunoSEQ multiplex PCR, the TCRdb table keeps only in-frame clones and is missing some. Among around 340,000 clones listed, about 20% were seen once. Note on this clone: Its matching antigen is unknown.

The CDR3 loop spans 15 amino acids. Germline CDR1 reads LNHNV; CDR2 reads YYDKDF (reference sequence). J lost 3 bases, V lost 5 bases, and 7 bases had no gene match. The V gene is TRBV15, the J gene TRBJ2-3; 8 bases match TRBD2. Input material: naive CD4+ T cells from blood. The TCR originated in a woman under 30 in good health. The chain's CDR3 is CATSSAGAGTDTQYF. The CDR3 DNA reads TGTGCCACCAGCTCAGCGGGAGCGGGGACAGATACGCAGTATTTT.